Sequencing of this T cell receptor (beta chain) was carried out in a study of PD-1 blockade in classical Hodgkin lymphoma (dated by TCRdb to 2019 to 2021). Study-level background: Nivolumab dosing was 3 mg/kg intravenously every 2 weeks, continuing until either disease progression or unacceptable toxicity. A peripheral blood immune signature of response to PD-1 blockade in classical Hodgkin lymphoma was defined using TCR beta sequencing and CyTOF.

Comment on this clone: Its specific antigen is unknown. Qualities for individual bases were not recorded, and no much larger clone is one base off.

The Qiagen DNeasy kit was used to extract genomic DNA from unsorted PBMCs and from the negatively selected CD4+ and CD8+ fractions. Amplification of TCR beta CDR3 regions was done by immunoSEQ multiplex PCR with primers that anneal to V and J segments. A synthetic immune receptor repertoire was used to minimize amplification bias, and any remaining bias was removed computationally after sequencing. The authors processed their data as follows. Custom Python scripts were used to quantify repertoire diversity as the Shannon entropy index. Unsorted, CD4+ and CD8+ repertoires were examined separately, except in combined analyses, for which CD4+ and CD8+ sequences were merged in silico. A clone counted as expanded when the clone's frequency after treatment rose at least 2-fold relative to C1D1, and clones undetected at baseline were given a pseudocount of 0.5. Singleton clones were defined as clones with 0 or 1 copy at C1D1, and non-singleton clones were defined as clones with 2 or more copies. Clones expanded in unsorted samples were labelled as CD4+, CD8+ or unknown by matching protein sequences in sorted samples from the same patient. Wilcoxon tests on paired samples were used to test changes in diversity from C1D1 to C4D1. The table comes from immuneACCESS by way of TCRdb, which keeps in-frame sequences with V and J called. Part of the clones is missing from these tables; in studies checked, under half for an unresolved V gene and the rest for unknown reasons. The D gene and trimming were derived from the DNA, and the V and J assignments and clone size from that table. The sample yields about 97,000 clones; roughly 88% were counted once. 12% of the sample rests with the top ten.

Based on the germline V gene, the CDR1 and CDR2 sequences are SGHTA and FQGNSA. Taken from cysteine to phenylalanine, the CDR3 has 17 residues. Only the CDR3 part of the read is kept: 51 bases, read in frame from the first base. Clipping removes 1 base from V and 4 bases from J, with 7 as the unmatched junction base count. What the time point label conveys for this sample: cycle 1 day 1 (C1D1), immediately before nivolumab initiation. Every trial patient had relapsed following autologous stem cell transplantation, and prior brentuximab vedotin exposure was what differed among cohorts A, B and C. The trial cohort comprised some 60 patients with relapsed/refractory classical Hodgkin lymphoma whose best overall responses were complete response, partial response or progressive disease. Single-agent nivolumab was administered to trial patients in the multi-cohort phase II CheckMate 205 trial. Best overall response was determined by an independent review committee according to the 2007 International Working Group response criteria. Trial PBMCs were collected immediately before nivolumab initiation (C1D1) and during therapy at cycle 2 day 1 and cycle 4 day 1. Peripheral blood was collected in 8 mL Vacutainer Cell Preparation Tubes, from which PBMCs were isolated by centrifugation and then cryopreserved.

Broad study findings and their caveats: Lower diversity was seen in patients whose nivolumab began less than 1 year after ASCT, and these patients were left out of later analyses so that immune reconstitution would not confound the results. Among trial patients, those achieving complete response had baseline diversity similar to that of newly diagnosed patients, while diversity was significantly lower in partial responders and progressors. CD4+ but not CD8+ TCR diversity rose significantly by C4D1 (p=0.0027 vs p=0.16), most apparent in complete responders (p=0.02). The study covered only a single clinical trial cohort, and the causes of the repertoire differences, possibly disease activity or prior therapy, were still not defined. Baseline TCR diversity was reported to be lower in newly diagnosed patients than in healthy donors and to be lower still in relapsed/refractory patients.

The material was peripheral blood mononuclear cells (PBMCs), obtained at baseline. The chain couples TRBV7-2 to TRBJ2-2, with 9 junctional bases fitting TRBD2. The source is a human donor with classical Hodgkin lymphoma. This receptor carries the CDR3 CASSLVGTSSGTGELFF. The DNA sequence follows: TGTGCCAGCAGCTTAGTCGGGACTAGCTCGGGCACCGGGGAGCTGTTTTTT.